Below are 10 T cell receptor beta chains sequenced from a single sample in a study of technical replicates of blood from a few donors. Only in-frame clones appear in the TCRdb table, and some are missing; sequencing was by immunoSEQ multiplex PCR. Here the sample spans 74,000 or so clones, about 97% being singletons. Material: T cells isolated from PBMCs. The receptors here all came from a human donor in good health.

This chain joins TRBV7-8 and TRBJ2-7, with a tentative D call TRBD1 (5 bases). Trimming left V 4 bases short and J 4 bases short, with 17 bases between. The germline V gene encodes CDR1 SGHVS and CDR2 FQNEAQ. This CDR3 spans 15 amino acids. CDR3 DNA: TGTGCCAGCAGCTCGTTTGGCGGACAAACGTACGAGCAGTACTTC. This sequence encodes CASSSFGGQTYEQYF.

The chain carries TRBV6-5 and TRBJ2-7; D might be TRBD1 (6 bases). The CDR3 is 14 amino acids. Germline V gene sequence: CDR1 MNHEY, CDR2 SVGAGI. The ends were cut back, 2 bases at V and 3 bases at J, with 11 bases in the middle. In DNA, the CDR3 is TGTGCCAGCAGTTACAGCAGGGGTAGCTACGAGCAGTACTTC. Translation: CASSYSRGSYEQYF.

V and J are TRBV9 and TRBJ1-1, with TRBD1 matching 7 bases. The junction had 10 bases not matched to a gene; V was cut back by 4 bases and J by 1 base. The CDR3 totals 16 residues. Per the germline V gene, CDR1 is SGDLS and CDR2 is YYNGEE. CDR3 loop: CASSIDGTAGNTEAFF. The CDR3 DNA reads TGTGCCAGCAGCATAGATGGGACAGCGGGGAACACTGAAGCTTTCTTT.

V gene TRBV7-3 combines with J gene TRBJ2-1; 8 nucleotides line up with TRBD2. Germline V CDR1 and CDR2: SGHTA, FQGTGA. CDR3 length: 16 residues. Trimming at V came to 4 bases and at J to 8 bases, leaving 13 bases not matched to a gene. The CDR3 sequence: CASSSQTGLVVHEQFF. DNA for the CDR3: TGTGCCAGCAGCTCACAGACGGGACTAGTTGTGCATGAGCAGTTCTTC.

The chain joins TRBV28 to TRBJ2-1, with 8 nucleotides matching TRBD1. The CDR3 length is 14 residues. With 9 bases clipped from V and 7 bases from J, the junction kept 11 bases outside the gene matches. Germline values: CDR1 MDHEN, CDR2 SYDVKM. CDR3 loop: CASYPGQARNEQFF. The CDR3 coding sequence is TGTGCCAGTTACCCGGGACAGGCGAGGAATGAGCAGTTCTTC.

The rearrangement links TRBV28 to TRBJ1-2; D is unclear. From germline, CDR1 is MDHEN and CDR2 SYDVKM. The CDR3 consists of 15 residues. V was trimmed by 3 bases and J by 2 bases, leaving 13 bases between them. CDR3 residues: CASSLGSSPNYGYTF. In DNA, the CDR3 is TGTGCCAGCAGTTTGGGCTCCTCCCCAAACTATGGCTACACCTTC.

V usage is TRBV9 and J usage is TRBJ1-4; TRBD1 aligns across 8 bases. The CDR3 consists of 14 residues. Trimming took 4 bases from V and 5 from J; bases not matched to a gene: 4. Germline CDR1 is SGDLS and CDR2 is YYNGEE. CDR3 region: CASSLQGGNEKLFF. In DNA form, the CDR3 reads TGTGCCAGCAGCCTACAGGGGGGGAATGAAAAACTGTTTTTT.

V usage is TRBV15 and J usage is TRBJ2-5, with a possible D match to TRBD2 (7 bases). This CDR3 is built from 15 residues. V gave up 3 bases and J gave up 5 bases, with 16 bases separating them. Germline V gene sequence: CDR1 LNHNV, CDR2 YYDKDF (reference sequence). The CDR3 bases are TGTGCCACCAGCAGGAGAGGGGGGGCCGGGGAGACCCAGTACTTC. It encodes CATSRRGGAGETQYF.

The rearrangement joins TRBV5-4 to TRBJ1-5, with D hard to call. The V gene lost 4 bases and the J gene lost 3 bases, with 8 bases spanning the gap. The V gene's germline CDR1 is SGHNT and CDR2 YYREEE (reference sequence). The CDR3 has 13 residues. CDR3 sequence reads: CASSGGINQPQHF. The CDR3 DNA is TGTGCCAGCAGCGGCGGAATCAATCAGCCCCAGCATTTT.

V usage is TRBV7-2 and J usage is TRBJ2-5; TRBD2 matches 14 bases. Germline trimming cut 5 bases from V and 5 bases from J; bases unmatched to any gene: 13. Germline CDR1 and CDR2: SGHTA and FQGNSA. CDR3 size: 18 residues. CDR3 region: CASSPQRRLAGGMETQYF. CDR3 in DNA: TGTGCCAGCAGCCCCCAGAGGAGACTAGCGGGGGGGATGGAGACCCAGTACTTC. Looking up the rest from reference TRBV7-2 and TRBJ2-5 gives the full variable domain: GAGVSQSPSNKVTEKGKDVELRCDPISGHTALYWYRQSLGQGLEFLIYFQGNSAPDKSGLPSDRFSAERTGGSVSTLTIQRTQQEDSAVYLCASSPQRRLAGGMETQYFGPGTRLLVL.